These 5 T cell receptor beta chains were sequenced from one sample in a study of blood T cell repertoires in COVID-19. Only in-frame clones appear in the TCRdb table, and some are missing; sequencing was by immunoSEQ multiplex PCR. The repertoire has roughly 230,000 clones, around 90% of them found once; the top ten carry over 0.8%. Input material: peripheral blood. These receptors were taken from a man aged 25 to 45 with COVID-19, enrolled during active disease.

The CDR3 nucleotides read TGTGCCAGCAGTCTTAAAGGGGGCAATCAGCCCCAGCATTTT. This codes for CASSLKGGNQPQHF. The chain joins TRBV6-5 to TRBJ1-5, with TRBD1 as a possible D gene (5 bases). The CDR3 is 14 residues long. Germline loops: CDR1 MNHEY, CDR2 SVGAGI. V was cut by 5 bases and J by 2 bases, with 10 bases left in between.

The rearrangement links TRBV5-1 to TRBJ1-1; 10 bases line up with TRBD1. The junction had 12 bases not matched to a gene; V was cut back by 1 base and J by 6 bases. Germline CDR1 and CDR2: SGHRS and YFSETQ. CDR3 length equals 17 residues. The CDR3 loop is CASSLIPGQGFTPEAFF. In DNA form, the CDR3 reads TGCGCCAGCAGCTTGATACCGGGACAGGGGTTTACCCCTGAAGCTTTCTTT.

V and J are TRBV21-1 and TRBJ1-2. TRBV21-1 is labeled a pseudogene. CDR3 size: 18 residues. The CDR3 bases are TGTGCCAGCAGCAAAATGGACGGGTGGGCAGGGAGGAACTATGGCTACACCTTC. It encodes CASSKMDGWAGRNYGYTF.

V and J are TRBV6-1 and TRBJ1-2; tentatively, D is TRBD1 (5 bases). Germline V gives CDR1 MNHNS, CDR2 SASEGT. V dropped 2 bases and J dropped 4 bases, with 17 bases sitting between them. CDR3 length: 16 amino acids. CDR3 DNA sequence: TGTGCCAGCAGTGAATTTGTCAGGGCGGACCCCTATGGCTACACCTTC. Its protein product is CASSEFVRADPYGYTF.

For the CDR3, the DNA is TGTGCCAGCAGCCCCCGGGACTTCATCCATGAGCAGTTCTTC. This sequence encodes CASSPRDFIHEQFF. The chain is built from TRBV5-4 and TRBJ2-1, with a weak D call TRBD2 (6 bases). Per germline, CDR1 SGHNT and CDR2 YYREEE (reference sequence). This CDR3 is built from 14 residues. Trimming cost V 4 bases and J 8 bases, with 16 bases left between them.